This T cell receptor (beta chain) was found in a study of early T cells in non-severe SARS-CoV-2 infection (dated by TCRdb to the early 2020s). Study-wide context: Bulk RNA from unsorted whole blood was used for TCR sequencing, so alpha and beta chains could not be paired.

The germline V gene (reference sequence) supplies CDR1 DFQATT and CDR2 SNEGSKA. Taken from cysteine to phenylalanine, the CDR3 has 15 residues. The sequence is cut down to CDR3 DNA, 45 bases in frame from base 1. After removal of 3 bases from V and 9 bases from J, the junction retains 13 bases not matched to a gene. Study-wide findings and limitations: VDJdb matching was skewed toward anti-spike CD8 responses and likely underestimated virus-specific expansions, missing private and CD4 specificities.

A case-control design nested within a healthcare worker cohort in London, UK, was used, with weekly nasopharyngeal swab PCR tests and blood sampling performed. Healthcare workers were enrolled in the week of the UK lockdown, from 23 to 31 March 2020, and were followed every week for up to roughly 15 weeks. Library generation was performed with 5' RACE. The data were produced on a NextSeq 500. The TCR library protocol attached unique molecular identifiers to individual cDNA molecules to correct for sequencing error and PCR bias. Sequencing covered both TCR alpha and beta chains, and within each sample the abundances of alpha and beta sequences were tightly co-correlated. Concerning the study's data processing: Decombinator V4 was used to perform V gene, J gene and CDR3 annotation of TCR sequences. TCRs were defined as expanded if a significant change between any two time points was detected under a Poisson model with p below 0.0001. TCR abundances were normalised to the total number of TCRs sequenced per sample and were expressed as counts per million. TRAV1-2 paired with TRAJ12, TRAJ20 or TRAJ33 defined MAIT TCRs, while TRAV10 paired with TRAJ18 defined iNKT TCRs. A search of VDJdb, accessed on 1 November 2021, was run for TCRs annotated to CMV, EBV and SARS-CoV-2, with TCRs annotated for multiple antigens excluded. TCRdb reworked the public reads: Q25 trimming with fastp, MiXCR clone assembly, productive beta chains retained. Entries are consolidated by CDR3 protein sequence, retaining the most common genes and DNA. The V and J calls shown here were made by TCRdb, not taken from the authors' results. The sample includes some 80,000 distinct CDR3 sequences, with about 13% observed a single time. Jointly, the top ten make up approximately 1.5% of the sample.

Remarks on this clonotype: It lacks a known antigen. Qualities for individual bases were not recorded, and no much larger clone is one base off.

The rearranged segments are TRBV20-1 and TRBJ2-4, and TRBD2 aligns with 8 junction nucleotides. This TCR was sampled from an adult who was a healthcare worker with PCR-confirmed SARS-CoV-2 infection or an uninfected control (not recorded which). The source material was whole blood. CDR3 loop: CSASPTGGTWGIQYF. The nucleotide sequence reads as follows: TGCAGTGCTAGCCCTACGGGGGGGACCTGGGGCATTCAGTACTTC.